Each of the 30 T cell receptor beta chains below was sequenced from the same sample in a study of T cell repertoires in aging, cancer and after chemotherapy. Multiplex touch-down PCR with TRB-A/B primers amplified rearranged V-D-J TRB sequences. TCRdb reprocessed the multiplex PCR reads with MiXCR, giving one entry per CDR3 protein. The sample lists about 11,000 distinct CDR3 sequences; roughly two fifths were seen once. Peripheral blood genomic DNA, not sorted cells or RNA, was the template. Sequencing used blood. The source is a human donor in good health.

This clonotype was recorded once. The junction departs from germline at one end; a sequencing error may be responsible. This chain joins TRBV4-2 and TRBJ2-3, with TRBD1 as a possible D gene (6 bases). Germline-derived CDR1 and CDR2 are LGHNA and YNFKEQ. The CDR3 runs to 15 residues. The CDR3 loop reads CASSHSQGSTDTQYF. CDR3 DNA: TGCGCCAGCAGCCATTCACAGGGAAGCACAGATACGCAGTATTTT.

The sample holds one count of this clonotype. This chain links TRBV11-2 with TRBJ2-7, with D tentatively TRBD1 (6 bases). TRBJ2-5 explains the end of the DNA better; the J call may be wrong. The CDR3 extends over 15 amino acids. CDR1 is SGHAT, CDR2 FQNNGV, per germline. CDR3 sequence (DNA): TGTGCCAGCAGCTTAGCGCAGGCAGGGGCTGAGACCCAGTACTTC. Its translation is CASSLAQAGAETQYF.

The rearrangement uses TRBV27 and TRBJ1-4; tentatively, D is TRBD1 (6 bases). There are 17 residues in the CDR3. CDR1 is MNHEY, CDR2 SMNVEV, per germline (reference sequence). The germline V and J ends were trimmed by 3 bases and 7 bases, with 21 bases remaining between them. The CDR3 DNA is TGTGCCAGCAGTTTGGAATTGGGGGCGGGGGCGGGTGAAAAACTGTTTTTT. Translated, it gives CASSLELGAGAGEKLFF. The full variable domain, with the rest looked up from reference TRBV27 and TRBJ1-4, is EAQVTQNPRYLITVTGKKLTVTCSQNMNHEYMSWYRQDPGLGLRQIYYSMNVEVTDKGDVPEGYKVSRKEKRNFPLILESPSPNQTSLYFCASSLELGAGAGEKLFFGSGTQLSVL.

The CDR3: CASRTGTSGGSGVQYF. Here the CDR3 DNA reads TGTGCCAGCAGGACCGGGACTAGCGGGGGGTCTGGCGTGCAGTATTTT. The gene calls are TRBV12-3 or TRBV12-4 and TRBJ2-3; 15 nucleotides agree with TRBD2. The CDR3 spans 16 residues. Trimming took 6 bases from V and 11 from J; bases not matched to a gene: 12.

This CDR3 reads CASCYSGIYNSPLHF. In DNA, the CDR3 is TGTGCCAGTTGCTACTCGGGCATCTATAATTCACCCCTCCACTTT. This rearrangement joins TRBV6-5 to TRBJ1-6; D call uncertain. Trimming cost V 9 bases and J 3 bases, with 15 bases left between them. The CDR3 extends over 15 amino acids. CDR1 and CDR2 (germline): MNHEY, SVGAGI.

V and J are TRBV28 and TRBJ1-2; D is perhaps TRBD1 (5 bases). The V gene lost 3 bases and the J gene lost 7 bases, with 21 bases spanning the gap. This CDR3 has 16 residues. Germline values: CDR1 MDHEN, CDR2 SYDVKM. CDR3 nucleotides: TGTGCCAGCAGTTTTGGGCAGGGCGTTGGGGGAGGTGGCTACACCTTC. It codes for CASSFGQGVGGGGYTF.

The chain combines TRBV6-6 with TRBJ2-1; 7 positions agree with TRBD2. J gave up 0 bases and V 8 bases, and 4 bases lay outside the gene matches. CDR1 is MNHNY and CDR2 is SVGAGI in the germline V gene (reference sequence). The CDR3 is made up of 14 amino acids. CDR3 protein: CASRGGSSYNEQFF. In DNA form, the CDR3 reads TGTGCCAGCCGTGGCGGGAGCTCCTACAATGAGCAGTTCTTC.

The chain recombines TRBV7-3 with TRBJ2-3; the D gene is possibly TRBD2 (6 bases). Looked up from germline, CDR1 is SGHTA and CDR2 is FQGTGA. This CDR3 spans 15 amino acids. Trimming pared 4 bases from V and 1 base from J, leaving 12 bases between. The CDR3 region is CASSSVIAGTDTQYF. CDR3 nucleotide sequence: TGTGCCAGCAGCTCTGTTATAGCGGGCACAGATACGCAGTATTTT. Full variable domain (outside the CDR3, taken from reference TRBV7-3 and TRBJ2-3): GAGVSQTPSNKVTEKGKYVELRCDPISGHTALYWYRQSLGQGPEFLIYFQGTGAADDSGLPNDRFFAVRPEGSVSTLKIQRTERGDSAVYLCASSSVIAGTDTQYFGPGTRLTVL.

The table lists this clonotype with a few counts. The chain carries TRBV15 and TRBJ1-5; 11 nucleotides line up with TRBD1. Per the germline V gene, CDR1 is LNHNV and CDR2 is YYDKDF (reference sequence). This CDR3 is built from 14 residues. The J segment lost 7 bases and the V segment lost 5 bases, leaving 4 bases of the junction unmatched. The CDR3 sequence is CATSGQGAYQPQHF. DNA of the CDR3: TGTGCCACCAGCGGACAGGGGGCGTACCAGCCCCAGCATTTT.

The chain joins TRBV12-3 or TRBV12-4 to TRBJ1-5; the D is unclear. The CDR3 has 12 residues. The V gene lost 6 bases and the J gene lost 10 bases, with 13 bases spanning the gap. CDR3 coding DNA: TGTGCCAGCAGCTGGGAGGATCTTCCCCAGCATTTT. It encodes CASSWEDLPQHF.

The chain combines TRBV7-2 with TRBJ2-1; the D gene is possibly TRBD1 (6 bases). The CDR3 has 15 residues. The germline V gene has CDR1 SGHTA and CDR2 FQGNSA. V was trimmed by 0 bases and J by 6 bases, leaving 12 bases between them. This chain's CDR3 is CASSLAGAHINEQFF. The CDR3 DNA sequence: TGTGCCAGCAGCTTAGCGGGGGCCCACATCAATGAGCAGTTCTTC. Complete variable domain (other parts from reference TRBV7-2 and TRBJ2-1): GAGVSQSPSNKVTEKGKDVELRCDPISGHTALYWYRQSLGQGLEFLIYFQGNSAPDKSGLPSDRFSAERTGGSVSTLTIQRTQQEDSAVYLCASSLAGAHINEQFFGPGTRLTVL.

In this sample, this clonotype turned up a few times. V and J are TRBV11-2 and TRBJ2-2; D is unresolved. The V end lost 6 bases, the J end lost 3 bases, and 5 bases lay between the germline ends. The CDR3 is made up of 12 amino acids. Germline values: CDR1 SGHAT, CDR2 FQNNGV. The CDR3 loop reads CASSRDTGELFF. CDR3 DNA sequence: TGTGCCAGCAGTCGAGACACCGGGGAGCTGTTTTTT.

This clonotype was counted between two and nine times. The chain recombines TRBV5-5 with TRBJ2-7; D gene uncertain. Germline CDR1 reads SGHKS; CDR2 reads YYEKEE (reference sequence). The CDR3 sequence is 13 residues long. Between the trimmed V and J ends, which lost 3 bases and 5 bases, there was a span of 12 bases. CDR3 sequence: CASSSSILNEQYF. Here the CDR3 DNA reads TGTGCCAGCAGCTCGTCCATTCTGAACGAGCAGTACTTC.

There are a few counts of this clonotype. The V call is TRBV29-1, the J call TRBJ2-7, with 8 nucleotides matching TRBD1. The junction had 11 bases not matched to a gene; V was cut back by 7 bases and J by 0 bases. From germline, CDR1 is SQVTM and CDR2 ANQGSEA. The CDR3 has 15 residues. The CDR3 here is CSARRGQDGSYEQYF. DNA of the CDR3: TGCAGCGCCCGGAGGGGACAGGATGGCTCCTACGAGCAGTACTTC.

The table lists this clonotype with a few counts. The rearrangement uses TRBV6-5 and TRBJ2-2, with D tentatively TRBD1 (6 bases). Germline CDR1 and CDR2: MNHEY and SVGAGI. V lost 6 bases, J lost 2 bases, and 13 bases lay in between. CDR3 size: 15 residues. CDR3 sequence (DNA): TGTGCCAGCAGACCAGACAGGACAAACACCGGGGAGCTGTTTTTT. As protein: CASRPDRTNTGELFF.

This clonotype was counted between two and nine times. J is TRBJ2-7 and V is TRBV7-2; 9 positions agree with TRBD1. CDR1 is SGHTA and CDR2 is FQGNSA in the germline V gene. The CDR3 consists of 16 residues. V shed 3 bases and J 7 bases; nucleotides not matched to a gene: 13. The DNA of the CDR3 is TGTGCCAGCAGCTTTAGACCGGGACAGGGTAGGGGTGAGCAGTACTTC. This codes for CASSFRPGQGRGEQYF.

As concerns this clonotype: An end of the junction does not agree with germline; a read error may underlie this. The chain is built from TRBV12-3 or TRBV12-4 and TRBJ1-1; D is unresolved. The CDR3 contains 12 residues. In DNA form, the CDR3 reads TGTGCCAGCAGGTTAGGGAACACTGAAGCTTTCTTT. It yields the protein CASRLGNTEAFF.

This clonotype was detected only a few times. Compared with germline, one end of the junction differs, possibly owing to a read error. The V gene is TRBV4-3, the J gene TRBJ1-5; D is ambiguous. CDR1 is LGHNA, CDR2 YSLEER, per germline. The CDR3 spans 14 residues. In DNA form, the CDR3 reads TGTGCCAGCAGCGTTGGGCGAGGCAATCAGCCCCAGCATTTT. This sequence encodes CASSVGRGNQPQHF.

CDR3 region: CASSPPAGTEAFF. In DNA, the CDR3 is TGTGCCAGCTCACCACCTGCGGGGACTGAAGCTTTCTTT. The rearrangement joins TRBV18 to TRBJ1-1, with D unclear. The germline gives CDR1 KGHSH, CDR2 LQKENI. The CDR3 extends over 13 amino acids. Trimming removed 0 bases from V and 5 bases from J, with 7 bases in between. Combining the CDR3 with reference TRBV18 and TRBJ1-1 gives the whole variable domain NAGVMQNPRHLVRRRGQEARLRCSPMKGHSHVYWYRQLPEEGLKFMVYLQKENIIDESGMPKERFSAEFPKEGPSILRIQQVVRGDSAAYFCASSPPAGTEAFFGQGTRLTVV.

This clonotype was counted only a few times. The chain employs TRBV25-1 and TRBJ1-2, with TRBD1 identical over 11 bases. Trimming took 4 bases from V and 0 from J; bases not matched to a gene: 25. Germline loops: CDR1 MGHDK, CDR2 SYGVNS. This CDR3 is 23 amino acids long. The CDR3 DNA reads TGTGCCAGCAGTGGTCGGATCATCGGGACAGGGGGTAACATTATACTCTCTAACTATGGCTACACCTTC. Protein: CASSGRIIGTGGNIILSNYGYTF.

The rearrangement links TRBV6-9 to TRBJ2-5, with 10 bases lining up with TRBD2. Trimming at V came to 6 bases and at J to 5 bases, leaving 6 bases not matched to a gene. CDR3 length equals 14 residues. Germline CDR1 MNHGY, CDR2 SVAAGI. The CDR3 sequence is CASSLAGGRETQYF. CDR3 sequence (DNA): TGTGCCAGCAGCTTAGCGGGAGGTCGGGAGACCCAGTACTTC.

This chain links TRBV6-1 with TRBJ1-2, with D possibly TRBD1 on 6 matching bases. The V gene lost 5 bases and the J gene lost 2 bases, with 12 bases spanning the gap. This CDR3 is 14 amino acids long. Germline loops: CDR1 MNHNS, CDR2 SASEGT. The CDR3 region is CASSPGARNYGYTF. For the CDR3, the DNA is TGTGCCAGCAGTCCGGGGGCAAGGAACTATGGCTACACCTTC.

This chain joins TRBV12-3 or TRBV12-4 and TRBJ2-1, with D perhaps TRBD2 (6 bases). This CDR3 has 13 amino acids. The V gene lost 7 bases and the J gene lost 10 bases, with 17 bases spanning the gap. The CDR3 DNA sequence: TGTGCCAGCACCACATACCCGGGAGCCGAGCAGTTCTTC. Its translation: CASTTYPGAEQFF.

The genes are TRBV15 and TRBJ1-2; D is unresolved. V lost 5 bases and J 4 bases, leaving 11 bases between the germline ends. The germline V gene has CDR1 LNHNV and CDR2 YYDKDF (reference sequence). The CDR3 length is 13 residues. In nucleotides, the CDR3 is TGTGCCACCAGCGAGCGAGGGATCTATGGCTACACCTTC. Protein sequence: CATSERGIYGYTF.

This clonotype was detected a few times. The chain joins TRBV7-2 to TRBJ2-3, with D possibly being TRBD1 or TRBD2 (5 bases each). Germline V gives CDR1 SGHTA, CDR2 FQGNSA. V lost 0 bases to trimming and J lost 2 bases, with 12 bases between them. The CDR3 is made up of 16 amino acids. The chain's CDR3 is CASSLASGPVTDTQYF. The DNA of the CDR3 is TGTGCCAGCAGCTTAGCGTCGGGGCCGGTCACAGATACGCAGTATTTT. Based on the CDR3 plus reference TRBV7-2 and TRBJ2-3, the full variable domain is GAGVSQSPSNKVTEKGKDVELRCDPISGHTALYWYRQSLGQGLEFLIYFQGNSAPDKSGLPSDRFSAERTGGSVSTLTIQRTQQEDSAVYLCASSLASGPVTDTQYFGPGTRLTVL.

The rearrangement uses TRBV18 and TRBJ2-5, with no clear D. Germline V gene sequence: CDR1 KGHSH, CDR2 LQKENI. The CDR3 runs to 14 residues. Trimming stripped 3 bases from V and 2 bases from J, with 10 bases between. The CDR3 loop is CASSPWAEQETQYF. Here the CDR3 DNA reads TGTGCCAGCTCACCCTGGGCAGAACAAGAGACCCAGTACTTC.

The chain recombines TRBV29-1 with TRBJ1-3; tentative D call: TRBD1 (6 bases). CDR3 length equals 11 residues. Trimming pared 7 bases from V and 4 bases from J, leaving 8 bases between. Germline V gene sequence: CDR1 SQVTM, CDR2 ANQGSEA. CDR3 residues: CSAGGGNTIYF. The CDR3 region has the DNA TGCAGCGCCGGGGGCGGAAACACCATATATTTT.

This clonotype was detected only a few times. The genes are TRBV9 and TRBJ2-5; no firm D call. V was trimmed by 4 bases and J by 5 bases, leaving 18 bases between them. The CDR3 totals 15 residues. Germline V gene data show CDR1 as SGDLS and CDR2 as YYNGEE. The chain's CDR3 is CASSLWPMRLETQYF. Here the CDR3 DNA reads TGTGCCAGCAGCTTGTGGCCCATGCGGCTGGAGACCCAGTACTTC.

The V call is TRBV6-5, the J call TRBJ1-6; D is perhaps TRBD1 (6 bases). The CDR3 sequence is 14 residues long. Germline CDR1 reads MNHEY; CDR2 reads SVGAGI. V was cut by 2 bases and J by 8 bases, with 10 bases left in between. Here the CDR3 reads CASSYQGRDSPLHF. In DNA, the CDR3 is TGTGCCAGCAGTTACCAGGGGCGGGATTCACCCCTCCACTTT.

In its sample, this clonotype was seen a few times. The V gene is TRBV19, the J gene TRBJ1-4, with D possibly being TRBD1 (6 bases). V lost 6 bases and J lost 7, with 12 bases in between. From germline, CDR1 is LNHDA and CDR2 SQIVND (reference sequence). The CDR3 has 13 residues. The CDR3 coding sequence is TGTGCCAGTAGAGAGGAAGGGGGTGAAAAACTGTTTTTT. Protein: CASREEGGEKLFF. The full variable domain, in which reference TRBV19 and TRBJ1-4 provide the parts outside the CDR3, is DGGITQSPKYLFRKEGQNVTLSCEQNLNHDAMYWYRQDPGQGLRLIYYSQIVNDFQKGDIAEGYSVSREKKESFPLTVTSAQKNPTAFYLCASREEGGEKLFFGSGTQLSVL.